One sample yielded the 21 T cell receptor beta chains listed below, sequenced in a study of PD-1 blockade in classical Hodgkin lymphoma. There was relapse after autologous stem cell transplantation in every patient, and there was variation in brentuximab vedotin exposure. Method: immunoSEQ multiplex PCR; TCRdb's copy keeps in-frame clones and lacks some. The data hold 35,000 to 45,000 clones, with 85% to 90% observed a single time. Sequenced material: peripheral blood mononuclear cells (PBMCs), taken at baseline. These receptors were obtained from a human donor with classical Hodgkin lymphoma.

This chain joins TRBV2 and TRBJ1-1, with TRBD1 matching over 7 bases. Trimming at V came to 5 bases and at J to 0 bases, leaving 6 bases not matched to a gene. Per the germline V gene, CDR1 is SNHLY and CDR2 is FYNNEI. The CDR3 is made up of 15 amino acids. The CDR3 sequence is CASSITGAVNTEAFF. The CDR3 bases are TGTGCCAGCAGTATTACAGGGGCGGTGAACACTGAAGCTTTCTTT.

The chain combines TRBV7-9 with TRBJ1-1; tentative D call: TRBD1 (6 bases). The CDR3 spans 12 residues. Germline CDR1 SEHNR, CDR2 FQNEAQ (reference sequence). With 3 bases removed from V and 8 bases from J, the gap between germline ends came to 10 bases. CDR3 in DNA: TGTGCCAGCAGCTTCTTAGGGGGGGAAGCTTTCTTT. This codes for CASSFLGGEAFF.

The rearrangement links TRBV6-6 to TRBJ1-4; 9 bases are shared with TRBD1. The CDR3 runs 15 residues. Germline V gives CDR1 MNHNY, CDR2 SVGAGI (reference sequence). With 3 bases clipped from V and 5 bases from J, the junction kept 4 bases outside the gene matches. The CDR3: CASSYFGTGNEKLFF. The DNA for the CDR3 is TGTGCCAGCAGTTATTTCGGGACAGGGAATGAAAAACTGTTTTTT.

This sequence joins TRBV6-6 and TRBJ2-7, with TRBD1 identical over 10 bases. Trimming cost V 0 bases and J 4 bases; bases outside gene matches: 6. The CDR3 has 16 amino acids. CDR1 and CDR2 from the germline V gene are MNHNY and SVGAGI (reference sequence). CDR3 sequence reads: CASSYSYGTGVYEQYF. The CDR3 DNA reads TGTGCCAGCAGTTACTCTTACGGGACAGGGGTGTACGAGCAGTACTTC.

V usage is TRBV19 and J usage is TRBJ2-5; D perhaps matches TRBD1 (6 bases). The CDR3 is 15 amino acids. Trimming removed 5 bases at V and 7 bases at J, with 20 bases between. The germline V gene has CDR1 LNHDA and CDR2 SQIVND (reference sequence). The CDR3 DNA reads TGTGCCAGTAGTCTCGGGACAACCGCACGGGGGACCCAGTACTTC. Translated, it gives CASSLGTTARGTQYF. Full variable domain (rest looked up from reference TRBV19 and TRBJ2-5): DGGITQSPKYLFRKEGQNVTLSCEQNLNHDAMYWYRQDPGQGLRLIYYSQIVNDFQKGDIAEGYSVSREKKESFPLTVTSAQKNPTAFYLCASSLGTTARGTQYFGPGTRLLVL.

The rearrangement joins TRBV7-3 to TRBJ2-2; D might be TRBD1 (5 bases). The CDR3 runs to 16 residues. Germline CDR1 is SGHTA and CDR2 is FQGTGA. V was clipped by 1 base and J by 1 base, with 10 bases between them. The chain's CDR3 is CASSLMGPKNTGELFF. CDR3 bases: TGTGCCAGCAGCTTAATGGGGCCTAAGAACACCGGGGAGCTGTTTTTT.

The chain links TRBV5-1 to TRBJ2-3; a weak D match, TRBD1 (6 bases). The CDR3 spans 15 residues. V was pared by 3 bases and J by 0 bases, with 11 bases between. Germline V lookup: CDR1 SGHRS, CDR2 YFSETQ. CDR3 coding DNA: TGCGCCAGCAGCTCGGACAGAACTAGCACAGATACGCAGTATTTT. Amino acid sequence: CASSSDRTSTDTQYF. The entire variable domain, with the rest obtained from reference TRBV5-1 and TRBJ2-3, is as follows: KAGVTQTPRYLIKTRGQQVTLSCSPISGHRSVSWYQQTPGQGLQFLFEYFSETQRNKGNFPGRFSGRQFSNSRSEMNVSTLELGDSALYLCASSSDRTSTDTQYFGPGTRLTVL.

The chain links TRBV18 to TRBJ2-5, with TRBD2 matching 7 bases. The DNA end is more similar to TRBJ2-7, so the J call may be wrong. The germline V gene encodes CDR1 KGHSH and CDR2 LQKENI. The CDR3 runs 15 residues. Here the CDR3 DNA reads TGTGCCAGCTCACTGTCCAGCGGGGCGGGGGACGAGCAGTACTTC. It yields the protein CASSLSSGAGDEQYF.

The chain couples TRBV7-3 to TRBJ2-7, with D perhaps TRBD1 (6 bases). CDR3 size: 15 residues. Germline V gene lookup returns CDR1 SGHTA and CDR2 FQGTGA. Deletions cut 0 bases from V and 2 bases from J, with 11 bases between. The chain's CDR3 is CASSLTDSEAYEQYF. The CDR3 DNA is TGTGCCAGCAGCTTAACGGACAGCGAAGCCTACGAGCAGTACTTC.

The chain joins TRBV6-5 to TRBJ2-7; 9 nucleotides agree with TRBD2. CDR3 length equals 13 residues. CDR1 and CDR2 from the germline V gene are MNHEY and SVGAGI. The ends lost 6 bases at V and 7 bases at J; junction bases unmatched: 7. The CDR3 bases are TGTGCCAGCAGACATATAGCGGGGGTTGAGCAGTACTTC. Translating it yields CASRHIAGVEQYF.

This chain links TRBV15 with TRBJ1-1, with TRBD1 identical over 7 bases. The junction had 13 bases not matched to a gene; V was cut back by 3 bases and J by 6 bases. Germline V lookup: CDR1 LNHNV, CDR2 YYDKDF (reference sequence). CDR3 size: 16 residues. The CDR3 DNA reads TGTGCCACCAGCAGGGGACTGACAGGGCTTAGAGCTGAAGCTTTCTTT. It is translated as CATSRGLTGLRAEAFF.

The gene calls are TRBV19 and TRBJ1-4, with D unresolved. The germline V and J ends were trimmed by 6 bases and 1 base, with 15 bases remaining between them. This CDR3 comprises 16 residues. From germline, CDR1 is LNHDA and CDR2 SQIVND (reference sequence). CDR3 nucleotides: TGTGCCAGTAGCGTCCACGGAGGAGGAACTAATGAAAAACTGTTTTTT. This gives the protein CASSVHGGGTNEKLFF.

The V gene is TRBV6-6, the J gene TRBJ1-1, with 7 bases lining up with TRBD1. CDR1 is MNHNY, CDR2 SVGAGI, per germline (reference sequence). CDR3 size: 14 residues. V was pared by 0 bases and J by 6 bases, with 4 bases of the junction left unmatched. The CDR3 bases are TGTGCCAGCAGTTACTCGAGGGACAGTGCTGAAGCTTTCTTT. It is translated as CASSYSRDSAEAFF.

This chain links TRBV5-6 with TRBJ2-7, with D possibly being TRBD1 (5 bases). V lost 3 bases, J lost 4 bases, and 14 bases lay in between. CDR1 is SGHDT, CDR2 YYEEEE, per germline. The CDR3 spans 14 residues. Written as DNA, the CDR3 is TGTGCCAGCAGCTCTAACCTACAGGAGTACGAGCAGTACTTC. As protein: CASSSNLQEYEQYF.

The rearrangement links TRBV6-6 to TRBJ1-2; tentative D call: TRBD1 (5 bases). The germline V and J ends were trimmed by 7 bases and 8 bases, with 11 bases remaining between them. CDR1 is MNHNY, CDR2 SVGAGI, per germline (reference sequence). This CDR3 comprises 11 residues. The CDR3 protein is CASKGIGGYTF. The CDR3 DNA sequence: TGTGCCAGCAAGGGGATAGGAGGCTACACCTTC.

The rearrangement links TRBV6-5 to TRBJ2-7; 7 bases match TRBD2. Germline CDR1 reads MNHEY; CDR2 reads SVGAGI. V shed 0 bases and J 6 bases; nucleotides not matched to a gene: 2. The CDR3 extends over 13 amino acids. CDR3 sequence: CASSYSWGGEQYF. CDR3 in DNA: TGTGCCAGCAGTTACTCGTGGGGGGGCGAGCAGTACTTC.

The chain has TRBV7-9 and TRBJ2-7, with D perhaps matching TRBD2 (5 bases). CDR1 SEHNR and CDR2 FQNEAQ come from the germline V gene (reference sequence). The CDR3 runs 17 residues. Trimming cost V 5 bases and J 1 base, with 21 bases left between them. CDR3 nucleotide sequence: TGTGCCAGCAGCCCTCGGGGAAATCTCGGCCTATCCTACGAGCAGTACTTC. Residues: CASSPRGNLGLSYEQYF.

The V gene is TRBV2, the J gene TRBJ1-2; D not resolved. Germline-derived CDR1 and CDR2 are SNHLY and FYNNEI. This CDR3 region has 13 residues. V was pared by 6 bases and J by 6 bases, with 14 bases between. The CDR3 coding sequence is TGTGCCAGCAGGAACCCGGGAATTGATGGCTACACCTTC. Amino acid sequence: CASRNPGIDGYTF.

CDR3 region: CASSGGGPPDSAPFHSGANVLTF. As DNA, the CDR3 is TGTGCCAGCAGCGGAGGCGGGCCCCCGGACAGCGCCCCTTTTCACTCTGGGGCCAACGTCCTGACTTTC. The chain links TRBV9 to TRBJ2-6, with D tentatively TRBD1 (6 bases). The CDR3 runs 23 residues. V was shortened by 3 bases and J by 0 bases, with 31 bases between the two germline ends. The V gene's germline CDR1 is SGDLS and CDR2 YYNGEE.

This clone has only one observation. The CDR3 loop reads CASSQDPGQAYQPQHF. The CDR3 nucleotides are TGCGCCAGCAGCCAAGACCCGGGACAGGCTTATCAGCCCCAGCATTTT. V usage is TRBV4-1 and J usage is TRBJ1-5; TRBD1 agrees at 8 bases. Germline CDR1 and CDR2: MGHRA and YSYEKL. Trimming removed 0 bases from V and 5 bases from J; junction bases left unmatched: 6. The CDR3 is 16 amino acids.

The chain links TRBV18 to TRBJ2-1; 7 bases align to TRBD2. CDR1 and CDR2 (germline): KGHSH, LQKENI. Losses at the gene ends were 5 bases for V and 5 bases for J; bases not matched to a gene: 9. The CDR3 consists of 15 residues. The CDR3 DNA sequence: TGTGCCAGCTCATACGGAAGCGGGATAGACAATGAGCAGTTCTTC. It encodes CASSYGSGIDNEQFF.